The present T cell receptor (beta chain) was sequenced within a study of OX40 agonist ivuxolimab in advanced cancers. At the level of the study: Ivuxolimab, an antibody acting as an agonist of OX40 (CD134), was used to treat patients. Every 2 weeks, patients got intravenous ivuxolimab at one of six dose levels (0.01-10 mg/kg). General study points: Still undetermined is the antigen specificity of the expanded peripheral T cells. Both blood CD4+ and CD8+ T cells showed clonal growth by week 6 at 0.1 to 3.0 mg/kg.

Assay used: immunoSEQ multiplex PCR; TCRdb lists only in-frame clones, some missing. The sample shows 50,000 to 75,000 clones, over 80% of them seen only once. As to this clone: Antigen unknown.

Unmatched junction bases numbered 3, after V lost 5 bases and J lost 0 bases. The CDR3 spans 14 residues. The germline V gene encodes CDR1 SGHNT and CDR2 YENEEA. The receptor was derived from an adult with an advanced solid tumor such as melanoma, head and neck, liver or kidney cancer. The chain links TRBV11-3 to TRBJ2-5; 7 positions agree with TRBD1. The sequencing here drew on CD4+ or CD8+ T cells sorted from blood, taken in a trial of the OX40 agonist ivuxolimab. Written as DNA, the CDR3 is TGTGCCAGCAGCGTTACAGGGGACCAAGAGACCCAGTACTTC. The encoded protein is CASSVTGDQETQYF.